This T cell receptor beta chain emerged from a study of CD8 T cells in ankylosing spondylitis. Findings and limits, study-wide: Previously reported in reactive arthritis synovial fluid and blood were some of the motif variants. Disease-associated clones were CD8+ and fairly uncommon in peripheral blood. A TCR beta motif of about 8 highly homologous variants seemed to mark ankylosing spondylitis blood.

Comment on this clonotype: The antigen is unknown.

Quantitative 5'-RACE with molecular barcodes generated TCR beta libraries. Each CDR3 protein is one row after TCRdb ran MiXCR on the 5' RACE reads. The data contain roughly 130,000 distinct CDR3 sequences, around 15% of them seen just once; the ten biggest clones take up 2.5% to 3%. Germline V gives CDR1 DFQATT, CDR2 SNEGSKA (reference sequence). CDR3 length equals 11 residues. V shed 5 bases, J shed 10 bases, and the junction held 2 bases outside the gene matches. This receptor was identified in a female donor with ankylosing spondylitis or in good health (not recorded which). What was sequenced was blood, either unsorted or a sorted T cell fraction (not recorded which). This chain connects TRBV20-1 to TRBJ1-4; 9 bases agree with TRBD1. The CDR3 is CSAATGGKLFF. The CDR3 coding sequence is TGCAGTGCTGCGACAGGGGGAAAACTGTTTTTT.